These T cell receptor beta chains were read from a single sample in a study of blood T cell repertoires in COVID-19. The protocol was immunoSEQ multiplex PCR, while the TCRdb copy is restricted to in-frame clones and leaves out a portion. The repertoire has some 96,000 clones, roughly 86% of them found once; the top ten carry over 9%. The sequencing sample was made of peripheral blood. The source of these receptors is a man aged 50-59 years with acute or convalescent COVID-19. CDR3s include the opening cysteine and the closing phenylalanine or tryptophan. Each record gives: J gene, D gene, clone size, V gene, CDR3 DNA, CDR3 protein. D genes are given only for firm matches. A clone size is listed for some rows: how often the clone was seen (once, few, many), or a class if it is expanded.

>TRBJ1-1|.|few|TRBV2
TGTGCCAGCAGTGAAGGGGGAGGGTACACTGAAGCTTTCTTT
CASSEGGGYTEAFF
>TRBJ2-2|TRBD2|.|TRBV19
TGTGCCAGTAGTAGTGGACTAGCGGGAGGGTCCCTCCGGGAGCTGTTTTTT
CASSSGLAGGSLRELFF
>TRBJ1-1|TRBD1|.|TRBV15
TGTGCTACTTCTACCGGGACAGTGAACACTGAAGCTTTCTTT
CATSTGTVNTEAFF
>TRBJ2-5|TRBD1|.|TRBV29-1
TGCAGCGGGACAGGGGGGTACCGAGAGACCCAGTACTTC
CSGTGGYRETQYF
>TRBJ2-3|.|.|TRBV6-6
TGTGCCAGCAGTTACCAAGGTGGCGGGACAGATACGCAGTATTTT
CASSYQGGGTDTQYF
>TRBJ1-1|.|once|TRBV5-4
TGTGCCAGCAGCCCTACAGCGAACACTGAAGCTTTCTTT
CASSPTANTEAFF
>TRBJ1-3|TRBD1|.|TRBV18
TGTGCCAGCTCACCAGACAGGGTGCAAACTGGAAACACCATATATTTT
CASSPDRVQTGNTIYF
>TRBJ1-5|TRBD1|.|TRBV2
TGTGCCAGCAGGGCCCCCGGGACAGTATATCAGCCCCAGCATTTT
CASRAPGTVYQPQHF
>TRBJ1-2|.|few|TRBV25-1
TGTGCCAGCAGAGAGGGAGCTAACTATGGCTACACCTTC
CASREGANYGYTF
>TRBJ1-5|.|.|TRBV20-1
TGCAGTGCTAGTCCAGCAGGTACCACCAATCAGCCCCAGCATTTT
CSASPAGTTNQPQHF
>TRBJ2-5|TRBD2|.|TRBV6-1
TGTGCCAGCAGTGCCCAGGAGGGACTAGCTGATCAAGAGACCCAGTACTTC
CASSAQEGLADQETQYF
>TRBJ2-5|TRBD1|.|TRBV18
TGTGCCAGCTCACCACGGCGCCCGGGACAGGGGATAGAGACCCAGTACTTC
CASSPRRPGQGIETQYF
>TRBJ2-2|.|.|TRBV10-1
TGCGCCAGCAGTTTAAACACCGGGGAGCTGTTTTTT
CASSLNTGELFF